This TCR beta chain was profiled in a study of cytomegalovirus exposure and HLA in healthy donors. Primers for the PCR totalled 60 Vbeta and 13 Jbeta. TCRdb keeps only in-frame clones here, not all; method: immunoSEQ multiplex PCR. The repertoire table contains approximately 210,000 clones. Study-level points and caveats: Cytomegalovirus status was reportedly diagnosed by the classifier with high sensitivity and specificity. Later work associated fewer than 20,000 TCR beta sequences with HLA alleles at 0.05 false discovery rate.

Note on this clone: Its antigen is unidentified.

V trimming: 1 base; J trimming: 8 bases; junction bases outside the gene matches: 10. Germline V gene lookup returns CDR1 MNHNS and CDR2 SASEGT. The CDR3 runs 16 residues. The chain combines TRBV6-1 with TRBJ1-4, with TRBD1 identical over 7 bases. This TCR was recovered from a woman in her thirties in good health and CMV-seropositive. The sample consisted of PBMCs. CDR3 sequence reads: CASSEGAGGFGEKLFF. The CDR3 coding sequence is TGTGCCAGCAGTGAAGGGGCAGGGGGATTTGGGGAAAAACTGTTTTTT.